This record looks at one TCR beta chain sequence and its context. This specimen belongs to a study of T-cell reconstitution after alpha-beta-depleted transplantation in children. The library targeted TCRbeta and was prepared with unique molecular identifiers. TCRdb reprocessed the PCR reads via MiXCR and lists one record per CDR3 protein. Of 800,000 to 1,000,000 distinct CDR3 sequences in the sample, roughly 29% were seen once. The CDR3 sequence is 16 residues long. V dropped 0 bases and J dropped 8 bases, with 17 bases sitting between them. Germline V CDR1 and CDR2: LNHNV, YYDKDF (reference sequence).

This chain joins TRBV15 and TRBJ2-1; D is tentatively TRBD1 or TRBD2 (6 bases each). This TCR came from a boy younger than two who had a stem cell transplant for SCID, so the T cells may come from the graft donor. Sample: PBMCs, mostly from graft donor cells, taken 360 days after TCRalphabeta/CD19-depleted stem cell transplant. In nucleotides, the CDR3 is TGTGCCACCAGCAGAGATAATACAGGGAGGTATTATGAGCAGTTCTTC. Encoded protein: CATSRDNTGRYYEQFF.